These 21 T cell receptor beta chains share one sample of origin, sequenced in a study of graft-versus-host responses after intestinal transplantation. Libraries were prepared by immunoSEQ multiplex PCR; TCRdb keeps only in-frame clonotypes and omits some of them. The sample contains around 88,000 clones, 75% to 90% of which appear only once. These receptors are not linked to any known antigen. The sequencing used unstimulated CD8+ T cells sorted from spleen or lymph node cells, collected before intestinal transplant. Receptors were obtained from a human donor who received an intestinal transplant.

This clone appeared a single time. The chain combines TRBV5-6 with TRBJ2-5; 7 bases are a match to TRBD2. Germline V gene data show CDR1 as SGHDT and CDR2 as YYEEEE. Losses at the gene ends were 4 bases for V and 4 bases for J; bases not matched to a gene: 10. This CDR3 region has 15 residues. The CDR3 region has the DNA TGTGCCAGCAGCCCCCGGGACGGGGGGATAGAGACCCAGTACTTC. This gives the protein CASSPRDGGIETQYF.

The CDR3 sequence: CASSQDVDKFYEQYF. Written as DNA, the CDR3 is TGCGCCAGCAGCCAAGATGTAGACAAATTCTACGAGCAGTACTTC. This sequence joins TRBV4-3 and TRBJ2-7; unclear D gene. CDR1 is LGHNA and CDR2 is YSLEER in the germline V gene. V dropped 0 bases and J dropped 3 bases, with 12 bases sitting between them. The CDR3 is 15 residues long.

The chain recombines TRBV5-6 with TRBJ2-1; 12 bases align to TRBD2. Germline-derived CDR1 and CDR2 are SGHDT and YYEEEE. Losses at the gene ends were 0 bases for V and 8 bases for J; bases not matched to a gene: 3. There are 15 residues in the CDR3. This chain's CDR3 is CASSLGLAGVDEQFF. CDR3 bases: TGTGCCAGCAGCTTGGGACTAGCGGGGGTGGATGAGCAGTTCTTC.

CDR3 nucleotide sequence: TGTGCCAGCAGCTTATTCCCTGGGTACGACGAGCAGTACTTC. Translating gives CASSLFPGYDEQYF. The chain has TRBV7-9 and TRBJ2-7; unclear D gene. Germline assignment: CDR1 SEHNR and CDR2 FQNEAQ (reference sequence). The CDR3 contains 14 residues. Trimming left V 2 bases short and J 5 bases short, with 13 bases between.

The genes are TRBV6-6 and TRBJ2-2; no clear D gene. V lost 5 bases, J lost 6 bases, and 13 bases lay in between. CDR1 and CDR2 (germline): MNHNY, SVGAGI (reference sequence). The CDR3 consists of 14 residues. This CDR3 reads CASSLPLGPGELFF. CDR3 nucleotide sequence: TGTGCCAGCAGTCTACCCCTGGGCCCCGGGGAGCTGTTTTTT.

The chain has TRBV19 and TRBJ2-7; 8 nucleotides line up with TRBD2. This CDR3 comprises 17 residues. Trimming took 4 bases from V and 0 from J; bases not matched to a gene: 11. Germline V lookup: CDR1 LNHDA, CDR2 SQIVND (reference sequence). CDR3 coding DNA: TGTGCCAGTAGTAACACAGGGATGAGCGGGAGCTCCTACGAGCAGTACTTC. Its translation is CASSNTGMSGSSYEQYF.

CDR3 sequence reads: CAISDTIQETQYF. The CDR3 DNA reads as TGTGCCATCAGTGACACAATCCAAGAGACCCAGTACTTC. This chain uses TRBV10-3 with TRBJ2-5; D is unclear. Germline CDR1 ENHRY, CDR2 SYGVKD. The V and J ends lost 3 bases and 1 base respectively, with 6 bases between them. The CDR3 covers 13 residues.

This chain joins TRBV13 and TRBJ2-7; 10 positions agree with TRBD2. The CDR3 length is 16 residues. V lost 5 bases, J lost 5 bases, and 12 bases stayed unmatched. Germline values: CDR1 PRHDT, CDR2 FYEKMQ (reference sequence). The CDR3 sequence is CASSQSLAGVHHEQYF. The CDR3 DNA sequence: TGTGCCAGCAGCCAGTCTCTAGCGGGAGTCCACCACGAGCAGTACTTC.

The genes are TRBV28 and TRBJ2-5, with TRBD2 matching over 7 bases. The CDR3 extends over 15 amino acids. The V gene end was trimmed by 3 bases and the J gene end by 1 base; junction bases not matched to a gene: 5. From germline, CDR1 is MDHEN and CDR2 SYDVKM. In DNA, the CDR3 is TGTGCCAGCAGTTTTCAGCGGGATACCCAAGAGACCCAGTACTTC. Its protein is CASSFQRDTQETQYF.

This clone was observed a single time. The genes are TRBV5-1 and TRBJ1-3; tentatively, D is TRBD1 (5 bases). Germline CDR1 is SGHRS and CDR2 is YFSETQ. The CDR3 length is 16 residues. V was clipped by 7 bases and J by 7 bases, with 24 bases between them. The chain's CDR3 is CASSLVGGVLDNTIYF. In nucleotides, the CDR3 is TGCGCCAGCTCCCTTGTGGGGGGGGTACTGGATAACACCATATATTTT. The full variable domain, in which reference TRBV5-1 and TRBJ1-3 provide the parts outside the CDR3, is KAGVTQTPRYLIKTRGQQVTLSCSPISGHRSVSWYQQTPGQGLQFLFEYFSETQRNKGNFPGRFSGRQFSNSRSEMNVSTLELGDSALYLCASSLVGGVLDNTIYFGEGSWLTVV.

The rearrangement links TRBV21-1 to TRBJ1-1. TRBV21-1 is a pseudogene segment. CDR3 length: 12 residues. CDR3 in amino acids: CASSKGRPEAFF. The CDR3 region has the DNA TGTGCCAGCAGCAAAGGACGGCCTGAAGCTTTCTTT.

The CDR3 DNA is TGCGCCAGCAGCCAAGATTCCCGCGCGGGGGCGTTTCAAGAGACCCAGTACTTC. Its translation is CASSQDSRAGAFQETQYF. The V and J genes are TRBV4-1 and TRBJ2-5; D is perhaps TRBD2 (7 bases). CDR3 length: 18 amino acids. From germline, CDR1 is MGHRA and CDR2 YSYEKL. V lost 0 bases and J 2 bases, leaving 19 bases between the germline ends.

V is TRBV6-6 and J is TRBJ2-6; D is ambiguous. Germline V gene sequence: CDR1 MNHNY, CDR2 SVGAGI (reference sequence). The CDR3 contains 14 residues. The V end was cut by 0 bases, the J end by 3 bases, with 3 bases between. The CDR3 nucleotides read TGTGCCAGCAGTTACTCGGGTGGGGCCAACGTCCTGACTTTC. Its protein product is CASSYSGGANVLTF.

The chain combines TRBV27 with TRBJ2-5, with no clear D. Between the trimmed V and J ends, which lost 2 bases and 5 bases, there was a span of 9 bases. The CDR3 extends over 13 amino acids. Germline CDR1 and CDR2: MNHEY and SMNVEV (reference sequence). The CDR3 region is CASSLNPLETQYF. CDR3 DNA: TGTGCCAGCAGTTTAAATCCCCTGGAGACCCAGTACTTC.

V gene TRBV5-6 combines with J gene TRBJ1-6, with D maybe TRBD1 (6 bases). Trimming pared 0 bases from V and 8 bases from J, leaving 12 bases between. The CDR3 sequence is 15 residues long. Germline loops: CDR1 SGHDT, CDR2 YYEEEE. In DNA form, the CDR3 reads TGTGCCAGCAGCTTGGCCGGGACATCTGATTCACCCCTCCACTTT. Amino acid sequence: CASSLAGTSDSPLHF.

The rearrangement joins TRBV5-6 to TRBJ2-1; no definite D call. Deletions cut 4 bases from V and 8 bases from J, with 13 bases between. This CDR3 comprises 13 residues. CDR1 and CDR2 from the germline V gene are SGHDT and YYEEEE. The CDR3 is CASSLANIDEQFF. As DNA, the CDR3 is TGTGCCAGCAGCCTGGCCAATATCGATGAGCAGTTCTTC.

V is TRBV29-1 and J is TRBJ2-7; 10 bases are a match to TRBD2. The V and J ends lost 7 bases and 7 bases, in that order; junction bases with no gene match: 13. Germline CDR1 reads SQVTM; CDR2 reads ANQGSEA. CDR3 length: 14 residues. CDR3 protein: CSGGTGTSVEEQYF. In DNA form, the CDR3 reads TGCAGCGGTGGCACCGGGACTAGCGTTGAGGAGCAGTACTTC.

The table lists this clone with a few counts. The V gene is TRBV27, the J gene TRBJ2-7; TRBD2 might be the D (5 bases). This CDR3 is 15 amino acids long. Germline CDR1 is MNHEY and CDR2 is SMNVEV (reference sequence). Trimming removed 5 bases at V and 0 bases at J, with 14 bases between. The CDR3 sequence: CASSIGLGSSYEQYF. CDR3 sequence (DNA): TGTGCCAGCAGTATAGGGCTGGGGAGCTCCTACGAGCAGTACTTC.

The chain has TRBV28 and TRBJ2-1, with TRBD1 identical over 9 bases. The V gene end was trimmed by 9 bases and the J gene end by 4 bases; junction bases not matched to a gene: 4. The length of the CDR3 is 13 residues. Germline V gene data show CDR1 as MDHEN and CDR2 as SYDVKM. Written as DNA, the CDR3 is TGTGCCAGTGGGACAGGGCCTTACAATGAGCAGTTCTTC. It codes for CASGTGPYNEQFF. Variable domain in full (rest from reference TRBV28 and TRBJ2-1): DVKVTQSSRYLVKRTGEKVFLECVQDMDHENMFWYRQDPGLGLRLIYFSYDVKMKEKGDIPEGYSVSREKKERFSLILESASTNQTSMYLCASGTGPYNEQFFGPGTRLTVL.

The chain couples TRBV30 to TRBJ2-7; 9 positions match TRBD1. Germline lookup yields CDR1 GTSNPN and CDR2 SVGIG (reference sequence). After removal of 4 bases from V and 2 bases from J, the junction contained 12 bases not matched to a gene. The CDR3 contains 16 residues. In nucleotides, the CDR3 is TGTGCCTGGACCTACCCCGGGACAGGGTTCCCCTACGAGCAGTACTTC. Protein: CAWTYPGTGFPYEQYF.

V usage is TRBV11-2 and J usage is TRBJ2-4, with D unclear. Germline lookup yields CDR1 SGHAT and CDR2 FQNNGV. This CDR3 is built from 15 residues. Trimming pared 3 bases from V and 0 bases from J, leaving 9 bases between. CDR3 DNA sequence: TGTGCCAGCAGCTTCGCCGATGTAGCCAAAAACATTCAGTACTTC. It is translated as CASSFADVAKNIQYF.